The table lists the clone carrying this TCR beta chain with a count of one. Its antigen is as yet unknown. These data originate in a study of cytomegalovirus exposure and HLA in healthy donors. Study conclusions and caveats: Most likely, a cluster of highly shared sequence variants arose as a sequencing artifact.

The CDR3 has 11 residues. The germline V and J ends were trimmed by 1 base and 8 bases, with 5 bases remaining between them. CDR1 and CDR2 (germline): SGHTA, FQGNSA. The PCR ran on 60 Vbeta and 13 Jbeta primers. Sequencing used immunoSEQ multiplex PCR; TCRdb keeps in-frame clones, though not all of them. The sample consists of about 87,000 clones, approximately 7.1% of them appearing once. The chain employs TRBV7-2 and TRBJ1-2; D unresolved. Sequenced: PBMCs. The TCR was taken from a man aged 45-60 years in good health and CMV-seronegative. CDR3 in amino acids: CASSLGGGYTF. The CDR3 nucleotides are TGTGCCAGCAGCTTAGGCGGAGGCTACACCTTC.